These T cell receptor beta chains were read from a single sample in a study of vaccination and CD4 T cells after COVID-19. These receptors' targets are unknown. TCRdb fed the PCR reads into MiXCR, producing one record per CDR3 protein. The sample yields around 18,000 distinct CDR3 sequences, over 50% seen once. Sequenced material: CD4+ T cells from blood, cultured in vitro, taken about 7 months after SARS-CoV-2 vaccination. The receptors were sampled from a human donor who had recovered from COVID-19. Both conserved end residues are part of each CDR3. D genes are given only for firm matches. Clone size is shown for a subset of rows, as once, few, many or a class of expanded clone.

d_gene: TRBD2
v_gene: TRBV6-1
j_gene: TRBJ2-7
abundance: -
CDR3nt: TGTGCCAGCAGTGCCGGGACTAGCGGGAGTGCAAGCTCCTACGAGCAGTACTTC
CDR3aa: CASSAGTSGSASSYEQYF

d_gene: TRBD1
v_gene: TRBV7-9
j_gene: TRBJ1-2
abundance: few
CDR3nt: TGTGCCAGCAGCTCCACGATGCAGGCAGGGGGAAGATATGGCTACACCTTC
CDR3aa: CASSSTMQAGGRYGYTF

d_gene: -
v_gene: TRBV7-2
j_gene: TRBJ1-2
abundance: -
CDR3nt: TGTGCCAGCAGCTTAGAGGGAGGACAGAGTATCTATGGCTACACCTTC
CDR3aa: CASSLEGGQSIYGYTF

d_gene: -
v_gene: TRBV27
j_gene: TRBJ1-6
abundance: -
CDR3nt: TGTGCCAGCAGTTCACGCAGGGTTTCACCCCTCCACTTT
CDR3aa: CASSSRRVSPLHF

d_gene: TRBD1
v_gene: TRBV27
j_gene: TRBJ1-5
abundance: few
CDR3nt: TGTGCCAGCAGTTTCGGACAGGGACTAAATCAGCCCCAGCATTTT
CDR3aa: CASSFGQGLNQPQHF

d_gene: -
v_gene: TRBV2
j_gene: TRBJ2-7
abundance: -
CDR3nt: TGTGCCAGCAGTGAACGGTGGATTCACGAGCAGTACTTC
CDR3aa: CASSERWIHEQYF

d_gene: TRBD1
v_gene: TRBV12-3/TRBV12-4
j_gene: TRBJ2-5
abundance: once
CDR3nt: TGTGCCAGCAGTTCGAGACAGGGTAGGGAGACCCAGTACTTC
CDR3aa: CASSSRQGRETQYF

d_gene: TRBD1
v_gene: TRBV20-1
j_gene: TRBJ2-2
abundance: -
CDR3nt: TGCAGTGCTAGAGGACAGGGGGCGGGGTACGGGGAGCTGTTTTTT
CDR3aa: CSARGQGAGYGELFF

d_gene: TRBD2
v_gene: TRBV6-1
j_gene: TRBJ2-3
abundance: -
CDR3nt: TGTGCCACGGGGGGGGCGATCGCAGATACGCAGTATTTT
CDR3aa: CATGGAIADTQYF

d_gene: -
v_gene: TRBV15
j_gene: TRBJ2-6
abundance: once
CDR3nt: TGTGCCACCAGCAGAGTGGGGTCTGGGGCCAACGTCCTGACTTTC
CDR3aa: CATSRVGSGANVLTF

d_gene: -
v_gene: TRBV20-1
j_gene: TRBJ1-6
abundance: few
CDR3nt: TGCAGTGCTGCGACCACCGGGACTGACGATTCACCCCTCCACTTT
CDR3aa: CSAATTGTDDSPLHF

d_gene: -
v_gene: TRBV10-3
j_gene: TRBJ2-1
abundance: few
CDR3nt: TGTGCCATCAGCGTGACTGAGGGGATAGGTTACAATGAGCAGTTCTTC
CDR3aa: CAISVTEGIGYNEQFF

d_gene: TRBD1
v_gene: TRBV11-1
j_gene: TRBJ2-7
abundance: -
CDR3nt: TGTGCCAGCAGCTTGGTAGGGGATCAGGGGGCCTACGAGCAGTACTTC
CDR3aa: CASSLVGDQGAYEQYF